This T cell receptor beta chain was obtained from a study of blood T cell repertoires in COVID-19. Participant ages covered roughly 18 to 89 years across about two dozen US areas. This CDR3 region has 13 residues. The V gene lost 7 bases and the J gene lost 3 bases, with 11 bases spanning the gap. Germline V gene data show CDR1 as SGHRS and CDR2 as YFSETQ. Measured with immunoSEQ multiplex PCR; TCRdb has only the in-frame clones, and not every one. The table has some 250,000 clones, approximately 90% seen once. Sequencing was done on a sample of PBMCs or T cells enriched from blood (not recorded which). This chain links TRBV5-1 with TRBJ1-3, with D tentatively TRBD1 (6 bases). This clonotype was obtained from a human donor in a cohort exposed to, infected with or recovered from COVID-19 (not recorded which). The donor label of this sample is uncertain. The CDR3 here is CASGRGDGNTIYF. The CDR3 nucleotides are TGCGCCAGCGGCAGGGGAGATGGAAACACCATATATTTT.